This entry lists 18 T cell receptor beta chains sequenced from one sample in a study of Ad26.COV2.S vaccination and SARS-CoV-2 variants. Using immunoSEQ multiplex PCR, the repertoire was profiled, and TCRdb retains in-frame clones only, with some absent. The repertoire includes more than 120,000 clones, roughly 88% of them detected once, and 4% to 6% sits in the top ten. Specimen: peripheral blood, collected after recovery from COVID-19. Receptors were obtained from a human donor who had recovered from COVID-19.

In its sample, this clone was seen once. This chain connects TRBV7-8 to TRBJ1-2, with no clear D. V lost 6 bases and J 3 bases, leaving 5 bases between the germline ends. The CDR3 totals 11 residues. Germline lookup yields CDR1 SGHVS and CDR2 FQNEAQ. The CDR3 sequence: CASREDYGYTF. The CDR3 DNA reads TGTGCCAGCAGGGAGGACTATGGCTACACCTTC. The full variable domain, rest sourced from reference TRBV7-8 and TRBJ1-2, is GAGVSQSPRYKVAKRGQDVALRCDPISGHVSLFWYQQALGQGPEFLTYFQNEAQLDKSGLPSDRFFAERPEGSVSTLKIQRTQQEDSAVYLCASREDYGYTFGSGTRLTVV.

V usage is TRBV9 and J usage is TRBJ2-7; 7 bases line up with TRBD1. The CDR3 has 15 amino acids. The germline gives CDR1 SGDLS, CDR2 YYNGEE. The V segment lost 0 bases and the J segment 5 bases; nucleotides outside the gene matches: 8. CDR3 nucleotides: TGTGCCAGCAGCGTAGGGGGGACAGAAGGGGACGAGCAGTACTTC. Translating it yields CASSVGGTEGDEQYF.

A word on this clone: Possible read error: a much larger clone is one base away. Other DNA sequences in the sample encode the same CDR3. The V and J genes are TRBV6-5 and TRBJ2-1, with D perhaps assigned TRBD1 or TRBD2 (5 bases each). The CDR3 has 15 amino acids. Trimming pared 7 bases from V and 4 bases from J, leaving 17 bases between. Germline CDR1 reads MNHEY; CDR2 reads SVGAGI. CDR3 sequence: CASKDGTGPYNEQFF. DNA of the CDR3: TGTGCCAGCAAGGACGGGACGGGTCCGTACAATGAGCAGTTCTTC.

The chain has TRBV2 and TRBJ2-3; 9 bases agree with TRBD2. The CDR3 contains 15 residues. Trimming cost V 8 bases and J 3 bases; bases outside gene matches: 9. The V gene's germline CDR1 is SNHLY and CDR2 FYNNEI. CDR3 region: CASSPRGGGTDTQYF. For the CDR3, the DNA is TGTGCCAGCTCCCCACGCGGGGGGGGAACAGATACGCAGTATTTT.

The V call is TRBV29-1, the J call TRBJ1-4; possible D gene TRBD1, 6 bases. Germline CDR1 SQVTM, CDR2 ANQGSEA. The CDR3 runs 12 residues. Trimming shortened V by 1 base and J by 8 bases, and 8 bases separated the two germline ends. CDR3 nucleotide sequence: TGCAGCGTTGAAGCCCAGGGGGAAAAACTGTTTTTT. Its translation is CSVEAQGEKLFF. Based on the CDR3 plus reference TRBV29-1 and TRBJ1-4, the full variable domain is SAVISQKPSRDICQRGTSLTIQCQVDSQVTMMFWYRQQPGQSLTLIATANQGSEATYESGFVIDKFPISRPNLTFSTLTVSNMSPEDSSIYLCSVEAQGEKLFFGSGTQLSVL.

The J gene is TRBJ2-5, the V gene TRBV14, with 8 nucleotides matching TRBD1. V lost 4 bases and J lost 5; bases outside the gene matches: 9. The germline CDR1 and CDR2 sequences are SGHDN and FVKESK. The CDR3 covers 15 residues. In DNA, the CDR3 is TGTGCCAGCAGCCGGACAGGGCTCGCCGGGGAGACCCAGTACTTC. It encodes CASSRTGLAGETQYF.

The rearrangement links TRBV5-1 to TRBJ2-5; no definite D call. The CDR3 covers 13 residues. V lost 0 bases to trimming and J lost 5 bases, with 8 bases between them. CDR1 and CDR2 from the germline V gene are SGHRS and YFSETQ. The DNA of the CDR3 is TGCGCCAGCAGCTTGGGGGGATCGGAGACCCAGTACTTC. Its protein is CASSLGGSETQYF.

The chain employs TRBV4-3 and TRBJ2-6; no clear D gene. The germline V gene has CDR1 LGHNA and CDR2 YSLEER. V dropped 1 base and J dropped 0 bases, with 16 bases sitting between them. This CDR3 spans 19 amino acids. CDR3 nucleotide sequence: TGCGCCAGCAGCCAAGCTCCCGCGGCGGACCGCTCTGGGGCCAACGTCCTGACTTTC. It yields the protein CASSQAPAADRSGANVLTF.

A few counts support this clone. The chain recombines TRBV27 with TRBJ2-1; a possible D gene is TRBD1 (7 bases). Trimming removed 3 bases at V and 0 bases at J, with 15 bases between. Germline V gene data show CDR1 as MNHEY and CDR2 as SMNVEV (reference sequence). CDR3 size: 17 residues. The CDR3 is CASSLGGQLSSYNEQFF. Written as DNA, the CDR3 is TGTGCCAGCAGTTTGGGGGGACAGCTTAGCTCCTACAATGAGCAGTTCTTC.

The gene calls are TRBV7-9 and TRBJ2-1; no definite D call. The CDR3 sequence is 11 residues long. Per germline, CDR1 SEHNR and CDR2 FQNEAQ (reference sequence). V lost 4 bases, J lost 7 bases, and 5 bases lay in between. The DNA of the CDR3 is TGTGCCAGCAGCTCTCGAAATGAGCAGTTCTTC. It translates to CASSSRNEQFF. Filled out from reference TRBV7-9 and TRBJ2-1, the complete variable domain reads DTGVSQNPRHKITKRGQNVTFRCDPISEHNRLYWYRQTLGQGPEFLTYFQNEAQLEKSRLLSDRFSAERPKGSFSTLEIQRTEQGDSAMYLCASSSRNEQFFGPGTRLTVL.

This clone has just a few counts. The rearrangement uses TRBV7-9 and TRBJ1-1; perhaps TRBD1 as D (6 bases). V was clipped by 5 bases and J by 4 bases, with 14 bases between them. The CDR3 runs to 14 residues. Germline CDR1 SEHNR, CDR2 FQNEAQ (reference sequence). The CDR3: CASSPLDRLTEAFF. The CDR3 DNA reads as TGTGCCAGCAGCCCACTGGACAGACTCACTGAAGCTTTCTTT.

The chain employs TRBV6-5 and TRBJ1-4; D gene uncertain. This CDR3 contains 15 residues. V gave up 5 bases and J gave up 2 bases, with 12 bases separating them. The V gene's germline CDR1 is MNHEY and CDR2 SVGAGI. The CDR3 DNA is TGTGCCAGCAGTCCAAATCGGGGTACTAATGAAAAACTGTTTTTT. Translated, it gives CASSPNRGTNEKLFF.

The CDR3, as DNA: TGTGCCAGCAGCTTAATAGGACAGCAAAACACTGAAGCTTTCTTT. Its translation is CASSLIGQQNTEAFF. The chain uses TRBV7-9 and TRBJ1-1, with D tentatively TRBD1 (6 bases). The ends were cut back, 2 bases at V and 2 bases at J, with 12 bases in the middle. CDR3 length: 15 amino acids. In germline, CDR1 is SEHNR, CDR2 FQNEAQ (reference sequence).

V is TRBV28 and J is TRBJ2-1; D is undetermined. Germline assignment: CDR1 MDHEN and CDR2 SYDVKM. This CDR3 is built from 14 residues. Trimming removed 4 bases from V and 0 bases from J, with 7 bases in between. The CDR3 DNA sequence: TGTGCCAGCAGTTCTGCTAGCTCCTACAATGAGCAGTTCTTC. Its protein product is CASSSASSYNEQFF.

The rearrangement uses TRBV6-2 or TRBV6-3 and TRBJ1-2; D is undetermined. V shed 0 bases and J shed 0 bases, with 8 bases lying between them. Germline CDR1 and CDR2: MNHEY and SVGEGT. The CDR3 spans 15 residues. CDR3 in amino acids: CASSYSRQPNYGYTF. For the CDR3, the DNA is TGTGCCAGCAGTTACTCGAGGCAGCCTAACTATGGCTACACCTTC.

CDR3 sequence: CASSQWTAGSSGNTIYF. The CDR3 nucleotides are TGCGCCAGCAGCCAATGGACAGCAGGAAGCTCTGGAAACACCATATATTTT. The chain employs TRBV5-1 and TRBJ1-3; D possibly corresponds to TRBD1 (6 bases). Germline CDR1 SGHRS, CDR2 YFSETQ. CDR3 size: 17 residues. With 4 bases removed from V and 0 bases from J, the gap between germline ends came to 17 bases.

The V and J genes are TRBV7-9 and TRBJ1-5; the D gene is possibly TRBD1 (6 bases). CDR1 SEHNR and CDR2 FQNEAQ come from the germline V gene (reference sequence). The CDR3 is 19 residues long. The V gene lost 4 bases and the J gene lost 1 base, with 23 bases spanning the gap. The CDR3 DNA is TGTGCCAGCAGCTCGGCCACAGGGCGAGGGTCGATCAGCAATCAGCCCCAGCATTTT. As protein: CASSSATGRGSISNQPQHF.

The chain combines TRBV28 with TRBJ1-5; possibly TRBD1 for D (5 bases). This CDR3 comprises 17 residues. Looked up from germline, CDR1 is MDHEN and CDR2 is SYDVKM. V was cut by 5 bases and J by 2 bases, with 19 bases left in between. CDR3 DNA sequence: TGTGCCAGCAGTAGTGGGGGGACCCCGCGGGGCAATCAGCCCCAGCATTTT. Encoded protein: CASSSGGTPRGNQPQHF.